Shown below are 20 T cell receptor beta chains from a single sample sequenced in a study of blood T cell repertoires in COVID-19. Sequencing used immunoSEQ multiplex PCR; TCRdb keeps in-frame clones, though not all of them. The sample lists around 160,000 clones; about 83% were seen once. Sequencing input: peripheral blood. These receptors came from a woman of 80 years or more with acute or convalescent COVID-19.

The V gene is TRBV9, the J gene TRBJ2-7, with a possible D match to TRBD2 (5 bases). There are 14 residues in the CDR3. Germline V gene sequence: CDR1 SGDLS, CDR2 YYNGEE. With 0 bases removed from V and 2 bases from J, the gap between germline ends came to 9 bases. The CDR3 DNA follows: TGTGCCAGCAGCGTAGACGAGGGAGCCTACGAGCAGTACTTC. Amino acids: CASSVDEGAYEQYF.

To note about this clone: The sample has other DNA sequences that encode this CDR3 too. The rearrangement joins TRBV11-2 to TRBJ1-1; possible D gene TRBD1, 5 bases. CDR3 size: 14 residues. Germline lookup yields CDR1 SGHAT and CDR2 FQNNGV. Trimming took off 2 bases at V and 3 bases at J, with 10 bases between the two ends. The CDR3 here is CASSLSPGDTEAFF. CDR3 nucleotides: TGTGCCAGCAGCTTATCACCGGGGGACACTGAAGCTTTCTTT.

This rearrangement joins TRBV19 to TRBJ1-1; D is perhaps TRBD1 (5 bases). V was clipped by 5 bases and J by 1 base, with 17 bases between them. CDR3 length equals 16 residues. Per the germline V gene, CDR1 is LNHDA and CDR2 is SQIVND (reference sequence). Here the CDR3 reads CASSLGHPTRNTEAFF. CDR3 bases: TGTGCCAGTAGTCTCGGACACCCCACGAGGAACACTGAAGCTTTCTTT.

This clone was seen a few times. The rearrangement links TRBV6-5 to TRBJ1-2; unclear D gene. The V gene's germline CDR1 is MNHEY and CDR2 SVGAGI. V was cut by 2 bases and J by 10 bases, with 20 bases left in between. The CDR3 length is 15 residues. CDR3 nucleotides: TGTGCCAGCAGTTACAAGGTTGGCCGCCGGAGGGACTACACCTTC. It translates to CASSYKVGRRRDYTF.

The chain employs TRBV12-3 or TRBV12-4 and TRBJ1-1, with a weak D call TRBD1 (6 bases). The CDR3 contains 13 residues. Deletions cut 4 bases from V and 5 bases from J, with 11 bases between. In nucleotides, the CDR3 is TGTGCCAGCAGTTCACAGGGTCGAACTGAAGCTTTCTTT. This encodes CASSSQGRTEAFF.

In this sample, this clone turned up a few times. V is TRBV7-3 and J is TRBJ2-1; 8 nucleotides match TRBD1. The germline V gene encodes CDR1 SGHTA and CDR2 FQGTGA. The CDR3 spans 18 residues. Trimming took 5 bases from V and 0 from J; bases not matched to a gene: 12. The CDR3, as DNA: TGTGCCAGCAGCCCAGGACAGGGTAGGCAACTCTCCTACAATGAGCAGTTCTTC. Protein: CASSPGQGRQLSYNEQFF. Filled out from reference TRBV7-3 and TRBJ2-1, the complete variable domain reads GAGVSQTPSNKVTEKGKYVELRCDPISGHTALYWYRQSLGQGPEFLIYFQGTGAADDSGLPNDRFFAVRPEGSVSTLKIQRTERGDSAVYLCASSPGQGRQLSYNEQFFGPGTRLTVL.

Notes on this clone: Other DNA sequences from this sample encode an identical CDR3 as well. The chain couples TRBV30 to TRBJ1-4; D is undetermined. CDR3 size: 12 residues. V lost 2 bases and J lost 8, with 9 bases in between. From germline, CDR1 is GTSNPN and CDR2 SVGIG (reference sequence). CDR3 DNA: TGTGCCTGGAGTCGTCTACGGGAAAAACTGTTTTTT. It yields the protein CAWSRLREKLFF.

V usage is TRBV20-1 and J usage is TRBJ1-2; D not resolved. V was shortened by 6 bases and J by 8 bases, with 7 bases between the two germline ends. Germline CDR1 and CDR2: DFQATT and SNEGSKA (reference sequence). CDR3 length: 9 amino acids. DNA for the CDR3: TGCAGTGCGGCGGGAGGCTACACCTTC. The encoded protein is CSAAGGYTF.

V is TRBV15 and J is TRBJ1-2, with D unclear. CDR1 and CDR2 from the germline V gene are LNHNV and YYDKDF (reference sequence). Trimming took 0 bases from V and 6 from J, leaving 5 bases between them. CDR3 size: 12 residues. DNA of the CDR3: TGTGCCACCAGCAGAGATTATAATGGCTACACCTTC. As protein: CATSRDYNGYTF. Supplemented by reference TRBV15 and TRBJ1-2, the full variable domain reads DAMVIQNPRYQVTQFGKPVTLSCSQTLNHNVMYWYQQKSSQAPKLLFHYYDKDFNNEADTPDNFQSRRPNTSFCFLDIRSPGLGDTAMYLCATSRDYNGYTFGSGTRLTVV.

The rearrangement joins TRBV2 to TRBJ1-4; unclear D gene. This CDR3 region has 13 residues. V was clipped by 5 bases and J by 4 bases, with 8 bases between them. Looked up from germline, CDR1 is SNHLY and CDR2 is FYNNEI. The CDR3 reads CASSYSDNEKLFF. The CDR3 DNA follows: TGTGCCAGCAGTTACAGTGATAATGAAAAACTGTTTTTT.

V gene TRBV11-2 combines with J gene TRBJ2-1, with TRBD2 identical over 7 bases. Germline values: CDR1 SGHAT, CDR2 FQNNGV. This CDR3 region has 16 residues. Unmatched junction bases numbered 10, after V lost 8 bases and J lost 0 bases. CDR3 nucleotides: TGTGCCAGCCGTCCTAGAGCGGGGAGCTCCTACAATGAGCAGTTCTTC. This codes for CASRPRAGSSYNEQFF.

The CDR3: CASRRTGVLGANVLTF. CDR3 nucleotide sequence: TGTGCCAGCAGAAGGACAGGGGTGTTGGGGGCCAACGTCCTGACTTTC. This chain connects TRBV27 to TRBJ2-6; 9 positions agree with TRBD1. Germline V gives CDR1 MNHEY, CDR2 SMNVEV (reference sequence). Trimming took 6 bases from V and 4 from J; bases not matched to a gene: 7. The CDR3 is made up of 16 amino acids. The full variable domain, with the rest looked up from reference TRBV27 and TRBJ2-6, is EAQVTQNPRYLITVTGKKLTVTCSQNMNHEYMSWYRQDPGLGLRQIYYSMNVEVTDKGDVPEGYKVSRKEKRNFPLILESPSPNQTSLYFCASRRTGVLGANVLTFGAGSRLTVL.

The V gene is TRBV5-1, the J gene TRBJ2-7, with 10 bases that match TRBD1. V lost 0 bases and J lost 5; bases outside the gene matches: 2. The CDR3 spans 14 residues. Germline CDR1 reads SGHRS; CDR2 reads YFSETQ. The CDR3 here is CASSLGQGANEQYF. As DNA, the CDR3 is TGCGCCAGCAGCTTGGGACAGGGGGCTAACGAGCAGTACTTC.

The V and J genes are TRBV3-1 (or the pseudogene TRBV3-2) and TRBJ2-2, with 10 positions matching TRBD2. J lost 3 bases, V lost 3 bases, and 19 bases had no gene match. This CDR3 is built from 21 residues. From germline, CDR1 is LGHDT and CDR2 YNNKEL (reference sequence). CDR3: CASSHEKGLAGVRGHTGELFF. The CDR3 DNA reads as TGTGCCAGCAGCCACGAGAAGGGCCTAGCGGGAGTTCGGGGGCACACCGGGGAGCTGTTTTTT.

The rearrangement links TRBV5-5 to TRBJ1-2, with 11 positions matching TRBD1. J gave up 7 bases and V 4 bases, and 9 bases lay outside the gene matches. The germline V gene encodes CDR1 SGHKS and CDR2 YYEKEE (reference sequence). CDR3 size: 15 residues. The CDR3 DNA follows: TGTGCCAGCAGCCACACTGGACAGGGGGCGGTTGGCTACACCTTC. It is translated as CASSHTGQGAVGYTF. Full variable domain (outside the CDR3, taken from reference TRBV5-5 and TRBJ1-2): DAGVTQSPTHLIKTRGQQVTLRCSPISGHKSVSWYQQVLGQGPQFIFQYYEKEERGRGNFPDRFSARQFPNYSSELNVNALLLGDSALYLCASSHTGQGAVGYTFGSGTRLTVV.

The genes are TRBV7-2 and TRBJ1-2; TRBD1 aligns across 7 bases. V dropped 5 bases and J dropped 4; count of bases not matched to a gene: 4. The CDR3 sequence is 13 residues long. CDR1 is SGHTA and CDR2 is FQGNSA in the germline V gene. CDR3 DNA: TGTGCCAGCAGCCTACAGGGGCTCTATGGCTACACCTTC. Its translation is CASSLQGLYGYTF.

The chain links TRBV7-3 to TRBJ2-1; tentatively, D is TRBD1 (6 bases). Germline V gene sequence: CDR1 SGHTA, CDR2 FQGTGA. V was cut by 4 bases and J by 8 bases, with 15 bases left in between. This CDR3 contains 14 residues. The CDR3 bases are TGTGCCAGCAGCTCCGGGACACTTGGAGATGAGCAGTTCTTC. This encodes CASSSGTLGDEQFF. Complete variable domain (other parts from reference TRBV7-3 and TRBJ2-1): GAGVSQTPSNKVTEKGKYVELRCDPISGHTALYWYRQSLGQGPEFLIYFQGTGAADDSGLPNDRFFAVRPEGSVSTLKIQRTERGDSAVYLCASSSGTLGDEQFFGPGTRLTVL.

V is TRBV6-5 and J is TRBJ2-7; 9 positions match TRBD1. The V gene end was trimmed by 7 bases and the J gene end by 5 bases; junction bases not matched to a gene: 12. Germline CDR1 reads MNHEY; CDR2 reads SVGAGI. The CDR3 is 15 amino acids. The DNA for the CDR3 is TGTGCCAGCACCGGCTCCGGGACAGGGTTCCACGAGCAGTACTTC. Amino acid sequence: CASTGSGTGFHEQYF.

This sequence joins TRBV5-1 and TRBJ1-1; a possible D gene is TRBD1 (6 bases). V lost 0 bases and J lost 4, with 10 bases in between. The CDR3 extends over 14 amino acids. Germline CDR1 and CDR2: SGHRS and YFSETQ. Written as DNA, the CDR3 is TGCGCCAGCAGCTTGGTTCAGGGGCTCACTGAAGCTTTCTTT. Its translation: CASSLVQGLTEAFF.

This clone showed up just once. V gene TRBV28 combines with J gene TRBJ2-5, with D perhaps matching TRBD2 (5 bases). Trimming removed 5 bases at V and 1 base at J, with 14 bases between. The CDR3 consists of 15 residues. Germline values: CDR1 MDHEN, CDR2 SYDVKM. CDR3 region: CASSLAGVRQETQYF. For the CDR3, the DNA is TGTGCCAGCAGTCTGGCGGGCGTACGCCAAGAGACCCAGTACTTC.